The 24 T cell receptor beta chains in this list originate from one sample, sequenced in a study of human T cells and chemical hapten exposure. The time point was: healthy volunteer bleed at 6 weeks. Sequencing started from total RNA isolated from unfractionated whole blood. TCRdb processed the RACE reads anew with MiXCR; each CDR3 protein has one entry. The sample shows about 45,000 distinct CDR3 sequences, about 3.5% of them seen only once. The material sequenced was whole blood. The receptors stem from a human donor in good health. Some clones in this sample may be carry-over from other donors' samples.

This CDR3 is CASKGLKQGAIDETQYF. The CDR3 DNA is TGTGCCAGCAAAGGCCTAAAACAGGGGGCTATAGACGAGACCCAGTACTTC. The chain links TRBV28 to TRBJ2-5; 9 bases line up with TRBD1. CDR1 and CDR2 from the germline V gene are MDHEN and SYDVKM. CDR3 length: 17 residues. The V and J ends lost 7 bases and 5 bases, in that order; junction bases with no gene match: 17. The full variable domain, rest sourced from reference TRBV28 and TRBJ2-5, is DVKVTQSSRYLVKRTGEKVFLECVQDMDHENMFWYRQDPGLGLRLIYFSYDVKMKEKGDIPEGYSVSREKKERFSLILESASTNQTSMYLCASKGLKQGAIDETQYFGPGTRLLVL.

This clonotype was observed a handful of times. The chain is built from TRBV2 and TRBJ2-3, with D hard to call. Between the trimmed V and J ends, which lost 0 bases and 0 bases, there was a span of 13 bases. Germline V CDR1 and CDR2: SNHLY, FYNNEI. The CDR3 runs 17 residues. CDR3 DNA sequence: TGTGCCAGCAGTGAAGCGCTTCTAGGCGGAAGCACAGATACGCAGTATTTT. Protein product: CASSEALLGGSTDTQYF. The complete variable domain, with remaining parts taken from reference TRBV2 and TRBJ2-3, reads EPEVTQTPSHQVTQMGQEVILRCVPISNHLYFYWYRQILGQKVEFLVSFYNNEISEKSEIFDDQFSVERPDGSNFTLKIRSTKLEDSAMYFCASSEALLGGSTDTQYFGPGTRLTVL.

This clonotype appeared many times. The chain carries TRBV29-1 and TRBJ1-1; D uncertain. This CDR3 contains 11 residues. Germline loops: CDR1 SQVTM, CDR2 ANQGSEA. Trimming removed 3 bases at V and 8 bases at J, with 10 bases between. CDR3 in amino acids: CSVEVEREAFF. DNA for the CDR3: TGCAGCGTTGAGGTCGAGAGAGAAGCTTTCTTT. Full variable domain (outside the CDR3, taken from reference TRBV29-1 and TRBJ1-1): SAVISQKPSRDICQRGTSLTIQCQVDSQVTMMFWYRQQPGQSLTLIATANQGSEATYESGFVIDKFPISRPNLTFSTLTVSNMSPEDSSIYLCSVEVEREAFFGQGTRLTVV.

This clonotype occurred a few times. The chain has TRBV6-5 and TRBJ2-3; TRBD2 matches 9 bases. The V gene end was trimmed by 1 base and the J gene end by 2 bases; junction bases not matched to a gene: 7. CDR1 MNHEY and CDR2 SVGAGI come from the germline V gene. The CDR3 runs to 17 residues. Here the CDR3 DNA reads TGTGCCAGCAGTTACTGGGCGGGAGGGGGAATCACAGATACGCAGTATTTT. Protein product: CASSYWAGGGITDTQYF.

This clonotype was counted a few times. V is TRBV28 and J is TRBJ1-1, with D possibly being TRBD1 (5 bases). Trimming cost V 6 bases and J 5 bases, with 16 bases left between them. Germline V gene data show CDR1 as MDHEN and CDR2 as SYDVKM. The CDR3 consists of 14 residues. Written as DNA, the CDR3 is TGTGCCAGCAGCCTGGAGGCCGGGGGGACTGAAGCTTTCTTT. It is translated as CASSLEAGGTEAFF.

V usage is TRBV5-1 and J usage is TRBJ2-2, with TRBD2 matching 14 bases. CDR1 SGHRS and CDR2 YFSETQ come from the germline V gene. The length of the CDR3 is 18 residues. With V trimmed by 3 bases and J by 3 bases, 7 bases remained unmatched. DNA of the CDR3: TGCGCCAGCAGCTCGGGACTAGCGGGAGCGGGGGACACCGGGGAGCTGTTTTTT. Its translation: CASSSGLAGAGDTGELFF.

In this sample, this clonotype turned up many times. The V and J genes are TRBV27 and TRBJ2-2; D perhaps matches TRBD1 (5 bases). The germline V gene encodes CDR1 MNHEY and CDR2 SMNVEV (reference sequence). The CDR3 loop spans 17 amino acids. The V end lost 5 bases, the J end lost 0 bases, and 16 bases lay between the germline ends. CDR3 sequence (DNA): TGTGCCAGCAGTCGAATTTGGGGCAGAACGAACACCGGGGAGCTGTTTTTT. It codes for CASSRIWGRTNTGELFF.

This chain connects TRBV27 to TRBJ1-2, with 7 bases that match TRBD1. The CDR3 length is 15 residues. Germline V gives CDR1 MNHEY, CDR2 SMNVEV (reference sequence). Trimming removed 4 bases from V and 11 bases from J; junction bases left unmatched: 16. The CDR3 protein is CASSSIGGTRSWYTF. The CDR3 bases are TGTGCCAGCAGTTCGATAGGGGGCACGCGTTCGTGGTACACCTTC.

This clonotype was recorded at least ten times. The chain couples TRBV5-4 to TRBJ2-6; D is unresolved. Germline lookup yields CDR1 SGHNT and CDR2 YYREEE (reference sequence). This CDR3 has 16 residues. V lost 4 bases to trimming and J lost 0 bases, with 11 bases between them. The CDR3 spells CASSPWASSGANVLTF. CDR3 coding DNA: TGTGCCAGCAGCCCATGGGCGAGCTCTGGGGCCAACGTCCTGACTTTC.

This clonotype was detected many times. The V call is TRBV20-1, the J call TRBJ2-3; 7 bases line up with TRBD2. Trimming took 0 bases from V and 0 from J; bases not matched to a gene: 3. CDR1 and CDR2 from the germline V gene are DFQATT and SNEGSKA (reference sequence). This CDR3 region has 15 residues. The CDR3 spells CSARESGTSTDTQYF. The CDR3 nucleotides are TGCAGTGCTAGAGAGAGCGGGACTAGCACAGATACGCAGTATTTT.

This clonotype was seen at least ten times. This chain joins TRBV19 and TRBJ2-5; D remains ambiguous. The germline gives CDR1 LNHDA, CDR2 SQIVND (reference sequence). The CDR3 loop spans 16 amino acids. Trimming cost V 5 bases and J 1 base, with 17 bases left between them. The CDR3 region has the DNA TGTGCCAGTAGTCCACTCGGAACGAACGGCCAAGAGACCCAGTACTTC. Its protein is CASSPLGTNGQETQYF.

This clonotype was seen many times. The rearrangement links TRBV13 to TRBJ1-1; D is uncertain. The CDR3 runs 15 residues. Between the trimmed V and J ends, which lost 6 bases and 1 base, there was a span of 15 bases. Germline CDR1 PRHDT, CDR2 FYEKMQ (reference sequence). The CDR3 nucleotides read TGTGCCAGCAGTTCCCTCCCAGAGCGGAACACTGAAGCTTTCTTT. Its translation: CASSSLPERNTEAFF.

Many counts were recorded for this clonotype. The J gene is TRBJ1-1, the V gene TRBV27; 7 nucleotides match TRBD1. This CDR3 contains 15 residues. Trimming took 4 bases from V and 5 from J; bases not matched to a gene: 10. The germline CDR1 and CDR2 sequences are MNHEY and SMNVEV (reference sequence). Here the CDR3 DNA reads TGTGCCAGCAGTTCCATTGACAGGGAAAGGACTGAAGCTTTCTTT. Translating gives CASSSIDRERTEAFF.

Comment on this clonotype: Being one base from a much bigger clone, this may be a read error. This chain uses TRBV28 with TRBJ2-3, with 7 nucleotides matching TRBD1. The CDR3 length is 15 residues. CDR1 MDHEN and CDR2 SYDVKM come from the germline V gene. CDR3 sequence (DNA): TGTGTCAGCAGGGTCGAGACAGGGCCCACAGATACGCAGTATTTT. Amino acid sequence: CVSRVETGPTDTQYF.

This clonotype was seen ten or more times. The chain couples TRBV20-1 to TRBJ2-3; D not certain. The CDR3 sequence is 8 residues long. Germline assignment: CDR1 DFQATT and CDR2 SNEGSKA (reference sequence). The V end lost 5 bases, the J end lost 10 bases, and 4 bases lay between the germline ends. Here the CDR3 DNA reads TGCAGTGCTGGTTCGCAGTATTTT. This codes for CSAGSQYF.

This clonotype was seen repeatedly, ten times or more. The chain links TRBV28 to TRBJ1-2, with 9 positions matching TRBD1. Trimming cost V 8 bases and J 6 bases; bases outside gene matches: 13. CDR3 length: 15 residues. The germline V gene has CDR1 MDHEN and CDR2 SYDVKM. CDR3 protein: CASHLSTTGGHGYTF. The CDR3 region has the DNA TGTGCCAGCCACCTCTCCACGACAGGGGGTCATGGCTACACCTTC.

This clonotype was seen many times. The rearrangement links TRBV28 to TRBJ2-7, with D perhaps matching TRBD1 (6 bases). Per the germline V gene, CDR1 is MDHEN and CDR2 is SYDVKM. The CDR3 spans 14 residues. V was shortened by 3 bases and J by 3 bases, with 12 bases between the two germline ends. CDR3 in amino acids: CASSLSGQNYEQYF. For the CDR3, the DNA is TGTGCCAGCAGTTTGTCTGGACAGAACTACGAGCAGTACTTC.

The J gene is TRBJ2-7, the V gene TRBV7-8; a possible D gene is TRBD2 (6 bases). The CDR3 totals 14 residues. Germline loops: CDR1 SGHVS, CDR2 FQNEAQ. The germline V and J ends were trimmed by 9 bases and 3 bases, with 18 bases remaining between them. CDR3 protein: CASGSSGYIYEQYF. The CDR3 coding sequence is TGTGCCAGTGGGAGTAGCGGTTATATCTACGAGCAGTACTTC. The full variable domain, with the rest looked up from reference TRBV7-8 and TRBJ2-7, is GAGVSQSPRYKVAKRGQDVALRCDPISGHVSLFWYQQALGQGPEFLTYFQNEAQLDKSGLPSDRFFAERPEGSVSTLKIQRTQQEDSAVYLCASGSSGYIYEQYFGPGTRLTVT.

This clonotype was observed many times. V is TRBV20-1 and J is TRBJ2-3; D perhaps matches TRBD1 (5 bases). CDR1 and CDR2 (germline): DFQATT, SNEGSKA (reference sequence). There are 15 residues in the CDR3. Trimming took 2 bases from V and 2 from J, leaving 14 bases between them. CDR3 residues: CSARNPRVPTDTQYF. The CDR3 DNA reads as TGCAGTGCTAGAAATCCCAGGGTACCCACAGATACGCAGTATTTT.

This clonotype was seen many times. The genes are TRBV28 and TRBJ2-7, with 8 bases that match TRBD1. From germline, CDR1 is MDHEN and CDR2 SYDVKM. The V gene end was trimmed by 7 bases and the J gene end by 0 bases; junction bases not matched to a gene: 8. The CDR3 is 15 amino acids. In DNA, the CDR3 is TGTGCCAGCACCCCCTGGACAGGGAGCTCCTACGAGCAGTACTTC. It yields the protein CASTPWTGSSYEQYF. The whole variable domain, filled in from reference TRBV28 and TRBJ2-7, reads DVKVTQSSRYLVKRTGEKVFLECVQDMDHENMFWYRQDPGLGLRLIYFSYDVKMKEKGDIPEGYSVSREKKERFSLILESASTNQTSMYLCASTPWTGSSYEQYFGPGTRLTVT.

This clonotype showed up just a few times. The rearrangement links TRBV7-3 to TRBJ2-1; 8 nucleotides match TRBD2. CDR3 length: 16 amino acids. J was trimmed by 6 bases and V by 5 bases; bases with no gene match: 12. Germline CDR1 reads SGHTA; CDR2 reads FQGTGA. CDR3 region: CASSPAPASGSNEQFF. The CDR3 DNA sequence: TGTGCCAGCAGCCCTGCCCCGGCCAGCGGGAGCAATGAGCAGTTCTTC.

This clonotype was seen at least ten times. V gene TRBV11-3 combines with J gene TRBJ2-7; D is perhaps TRBD2 (6 bases). V was trimmed by 1 base and J by 7 bases, leaving 11 bases between them. The CDR3 spans 13 residues. CDR1 and CDR2 (germline): SGHNT, YENEEA. CDR3 amino acids: CASSLGLVSEQYF. CDR3 coding DNA: TGTGCCAGCAGCTTAGGACTAGTCAGTGAGCAGTACTTC. Full variable domain (outside the CDR3, taken from reference TRBV11-3 and TRBJ2-7): EAGVVQSPRYKIIEKKQPVAFWCNPISGHNTLYWYLQNLGQGPELLIRYENEEAVDDSQLPKDRFSAERLKGVDSTLKIQPAELGDSAVYLCASSLGLVSEQYFGPGTRLTVT.

This clonotype was seen repeatedly, ten times or more. The chain couples TRBV19 to TRBJ1-5; D remains unclear. The CDR3 is made up of 15 amino acids. Per the germline V gene, CDR1 is LNHDA and CDR2 is SQIVND (reference sequence). V gave up 1 base and J gave up 3 bases, with 10 bases separating them. As DNA, the CDR3 is TGTGCCAGTAGTATAGGGCAGTGGCCCAATCAGCCCCAGCATTTT. Its translation: CASSIGQWPNQPQHF.

Many counts were recorded for this clonotype. An end of the junction does not agree with germline; a read error may underlie this. The gene calls are TRBV7-7 and TRBJ2-2; TRBD1 matches at 7 bases. The germline V gene has CDR1 SSHAT and CDR2 FNYEAQ (reference sequence). The CDR3 totals 14 residues. The chain's CDR3 is CASSFGTGDGELFF. CDR3 sequence (DNA): TGTGCTAGCAGCTTCGGAACAGGGGACGGGGAGCTGTTTTTT. The full variable domain, rest sourced from reference TRBV7-7 and TRBJ2-2, is GAGVSQSPRYKVTKRGQDVTLRCDPISSHATLYWYQQALGQGPEFLTYFNYEAQPDKSGLPSDRFSAERPEGSISTLTIQRTEQRDSAMYRCASSFGTGDGELFFGEGSRLTVL.